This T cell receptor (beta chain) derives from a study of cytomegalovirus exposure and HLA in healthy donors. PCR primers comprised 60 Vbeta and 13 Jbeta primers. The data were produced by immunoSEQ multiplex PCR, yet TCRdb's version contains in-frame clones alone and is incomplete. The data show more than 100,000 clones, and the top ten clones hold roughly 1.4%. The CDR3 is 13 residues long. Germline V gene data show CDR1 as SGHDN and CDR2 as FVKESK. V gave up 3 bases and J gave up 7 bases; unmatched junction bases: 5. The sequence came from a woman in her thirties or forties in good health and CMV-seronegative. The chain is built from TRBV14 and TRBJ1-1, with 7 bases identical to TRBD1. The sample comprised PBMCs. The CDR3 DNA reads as TGTGCCAGCAGCCACGACAGGGAAGGTGAAGCTTTCTTT. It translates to CASSHDREGEAFF.